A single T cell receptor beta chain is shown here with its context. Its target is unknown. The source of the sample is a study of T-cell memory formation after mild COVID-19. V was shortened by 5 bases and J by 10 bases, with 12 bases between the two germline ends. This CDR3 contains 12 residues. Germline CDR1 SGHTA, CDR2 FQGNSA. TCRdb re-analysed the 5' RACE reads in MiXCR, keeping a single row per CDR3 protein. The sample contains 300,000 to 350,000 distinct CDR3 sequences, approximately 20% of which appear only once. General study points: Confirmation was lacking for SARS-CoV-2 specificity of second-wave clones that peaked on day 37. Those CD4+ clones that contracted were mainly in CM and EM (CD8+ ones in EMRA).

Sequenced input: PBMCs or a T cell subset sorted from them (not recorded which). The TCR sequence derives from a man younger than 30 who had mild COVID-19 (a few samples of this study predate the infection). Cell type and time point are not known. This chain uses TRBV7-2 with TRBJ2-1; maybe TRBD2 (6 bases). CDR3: CASSPEGREQFF. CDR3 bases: TGTGCCAGCAGCCCAGAGGGGAGGGAGCAGTTCTTC.